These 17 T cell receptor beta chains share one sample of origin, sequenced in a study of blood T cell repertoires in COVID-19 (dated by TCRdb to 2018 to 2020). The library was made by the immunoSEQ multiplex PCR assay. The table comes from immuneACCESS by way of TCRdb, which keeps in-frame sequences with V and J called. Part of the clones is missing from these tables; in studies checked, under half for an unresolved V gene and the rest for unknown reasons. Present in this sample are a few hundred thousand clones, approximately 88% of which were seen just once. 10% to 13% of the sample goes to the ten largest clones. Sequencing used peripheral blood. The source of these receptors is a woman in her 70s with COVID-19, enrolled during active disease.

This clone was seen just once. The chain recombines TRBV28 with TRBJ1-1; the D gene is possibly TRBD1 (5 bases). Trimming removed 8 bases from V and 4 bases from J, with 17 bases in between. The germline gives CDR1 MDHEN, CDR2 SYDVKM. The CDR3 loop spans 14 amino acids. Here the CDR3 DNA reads TGTGCCAGCCAGCCGAGGGGAGGAATCACTGAAGCTTTCTTT. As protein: CASQPRGGITEAFF.

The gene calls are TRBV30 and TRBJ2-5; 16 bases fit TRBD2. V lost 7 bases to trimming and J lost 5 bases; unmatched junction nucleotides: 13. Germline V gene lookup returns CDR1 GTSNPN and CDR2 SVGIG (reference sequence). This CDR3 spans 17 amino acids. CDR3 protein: CASSWGLAGGPEETQYF. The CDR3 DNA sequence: TGTGCCTCCAGTTGGGGACTAGCGGGAGGGCCCGAGGAGACCCAGTACTTC.

DNA of the CDR3: TGTGCCAGCAGGGGCGGGAGAGGTCAGCCCCAGCATTTT. It encodes CASRGGRGQPQHF. This sequence joins TRBV6-5 and TRBJ1-5; D gene ambiguous. Trimming removed 6 bases at V and 6 bases at J, with 12 bases between. This CDR3 region has 13 residues. Germline lookup yields CDR1 MNHEY and CDR2 SVGAGI.

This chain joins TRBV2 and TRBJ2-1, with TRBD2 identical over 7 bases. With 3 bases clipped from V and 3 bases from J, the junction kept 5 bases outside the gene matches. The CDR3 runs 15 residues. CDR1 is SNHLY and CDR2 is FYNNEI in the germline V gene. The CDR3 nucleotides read TGTGCCAGCAGTGAGGGGGGGTTATACTACAATGAGCAGTTCTTC. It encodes CASSEGGLYYNEQFF. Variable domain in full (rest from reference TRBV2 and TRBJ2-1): EPEVTQTPSHQVTQMGQEVILRCVPISNHLYFYWYRQILGQKVEFLVSFYNNEISEKSEIFDDQFSVERPDGSNFTLKIRSTKLEDSAMYFCASSEGGLYYNEQFFGPGTRLTVL.

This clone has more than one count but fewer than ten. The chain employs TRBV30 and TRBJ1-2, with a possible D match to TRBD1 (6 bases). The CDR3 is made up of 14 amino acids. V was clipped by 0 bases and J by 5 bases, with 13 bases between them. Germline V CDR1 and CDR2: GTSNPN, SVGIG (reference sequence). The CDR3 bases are TGTGCCTGGAGTGTAAAGGGGGATGGGTATGGCTACACCTTC. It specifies CAWSVKGDGYGYTF.

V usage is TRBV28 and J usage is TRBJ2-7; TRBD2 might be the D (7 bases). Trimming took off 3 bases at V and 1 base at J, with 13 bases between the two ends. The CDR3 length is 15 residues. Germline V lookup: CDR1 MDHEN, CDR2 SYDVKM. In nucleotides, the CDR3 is TGTGCCAGCAGTTTGTGGGGGGGGCGATCCTACGAGCAGTACTTC. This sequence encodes CASSLWGGRSYEQYF.

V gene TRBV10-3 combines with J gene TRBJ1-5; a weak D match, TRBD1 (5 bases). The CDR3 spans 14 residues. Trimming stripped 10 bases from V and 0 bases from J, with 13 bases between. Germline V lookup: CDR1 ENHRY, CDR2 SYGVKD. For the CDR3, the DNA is TGTGCCACCCGGAGGGACCTTAGCAATCAGCCCCAGCATTTT. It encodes CATRRDLSNQPQHF.

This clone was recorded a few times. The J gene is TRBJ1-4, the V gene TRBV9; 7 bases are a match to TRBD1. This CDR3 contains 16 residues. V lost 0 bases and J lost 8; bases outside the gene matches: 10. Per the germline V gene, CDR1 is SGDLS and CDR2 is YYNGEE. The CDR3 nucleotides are TGTGCCAGCAGCGTAGACGGGAGGGTACAGGGGGAAAAACTGTTTTTT. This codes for CASSVDGRVQGEKLFF.

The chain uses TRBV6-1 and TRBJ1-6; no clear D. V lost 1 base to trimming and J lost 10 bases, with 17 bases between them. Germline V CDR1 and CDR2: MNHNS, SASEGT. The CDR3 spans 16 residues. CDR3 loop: CASSEEEEGVGSPLHF. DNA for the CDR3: TGTGCCAGCAGTGAAGAGGAGGAGGGAGTTGGGTCACCCCTCCACTTT.

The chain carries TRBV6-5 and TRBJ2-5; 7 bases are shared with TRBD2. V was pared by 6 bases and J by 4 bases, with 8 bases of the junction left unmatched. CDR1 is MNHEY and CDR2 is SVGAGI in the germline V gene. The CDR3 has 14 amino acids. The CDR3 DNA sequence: TGTGCCAGCAGAGGACCGGGGGAGGGAGAGACCCAGTACTTC. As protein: CASRGPGEGETQYF.

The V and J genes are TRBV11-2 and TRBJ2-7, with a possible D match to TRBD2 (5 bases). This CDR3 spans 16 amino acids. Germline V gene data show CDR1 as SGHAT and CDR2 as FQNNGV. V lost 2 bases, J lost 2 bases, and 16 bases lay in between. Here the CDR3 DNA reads TGTGCCAGCAGCTTAATCCCCAGGACCGGGGCCTACGAGCAGTACTTC. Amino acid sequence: CASSLIPRTGAYEQYF.

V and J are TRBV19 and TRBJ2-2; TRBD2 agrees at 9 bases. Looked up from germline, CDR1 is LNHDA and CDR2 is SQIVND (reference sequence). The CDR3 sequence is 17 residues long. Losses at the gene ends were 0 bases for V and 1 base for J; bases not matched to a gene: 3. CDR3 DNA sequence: TGTGCCAGTAGTATAGATTGCGGGAGGGAGAACACCGGGGAGCTGTTTTTT. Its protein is CASSIDCGRENTGELFF.

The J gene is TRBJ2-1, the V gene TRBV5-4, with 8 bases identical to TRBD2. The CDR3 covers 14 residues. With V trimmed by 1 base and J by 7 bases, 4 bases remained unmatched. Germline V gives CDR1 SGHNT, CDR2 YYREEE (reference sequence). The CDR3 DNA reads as TGTGCCAGCAGCTTGACTAGCGGAGGGAATGAGCAGTTCTTC. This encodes CASSLTSGGNEQFF.

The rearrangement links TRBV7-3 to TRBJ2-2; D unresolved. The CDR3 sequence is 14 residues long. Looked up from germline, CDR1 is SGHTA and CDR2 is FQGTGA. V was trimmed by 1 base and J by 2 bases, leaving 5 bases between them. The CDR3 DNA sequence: TGTGCCAGCAGCTTAATACTTAACACCGGGGAGCTGTTTTTT. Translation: CASSLILNTGELFF.

The CDR3 DNA sequence: TGCAGTGCACGACTAGCAGACGAGCAGTACTTC. Its translation: CSARLADEQYF. V and J are TRBV20-1 and TRBJ2-7, with 7 bases that match TRBD2. Per the germline V gene, CDR1 is DFQATT and CDR2 is SNEGSKA (reference sequence). The CDR3 runs to 11 residues. Germline trimming cut 6 bases from V and 5 bases from J; bases unmatched to any gene: 4.

The CDR3 loop reads CASSLSSRGGYGYTF. CDR3 sequence (DNA): TGTGCCAGCAGTTTATCTTCCAGGGGAGGGTATGGCTACACCTTC. The gene calls are TRBV28 and TRBJ1-2, with D tentatively TRBD1 (6 bases). This CDR3 contains 15 residues. Between the trimmed V and J ends, which lost 1 base and 5 bases, there was a span of 14 bases. From germline, CDR1 is MDHEN and CDR2 SYDVKM.

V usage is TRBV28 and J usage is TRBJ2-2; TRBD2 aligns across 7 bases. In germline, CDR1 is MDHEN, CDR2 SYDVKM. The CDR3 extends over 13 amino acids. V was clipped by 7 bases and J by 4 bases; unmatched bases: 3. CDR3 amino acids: CASKTGGTGELFF. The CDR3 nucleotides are TGTGCCAGCAAAACGGGGGGCACCGGGGAGCTGTTTTTT. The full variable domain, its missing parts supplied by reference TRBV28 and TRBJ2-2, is DVKVTQSSRYLVKRTGEKVFLECVQDMDHENMFWYRQDPGLGLRLIYFSYDVKMKEKGDIPEGYSVSREKKERFSLILESASTNQTSMYLCASKTGGTGELFFGEGSRLTVL.